A single sample is the source of the 27 T cell receptor beta chains below, sequenced in a study of T cells in localized non-small cell lung cancer. Assay used: immunoSEQ multiplex PCR; TCRdb lists only in-frame clones, some missing. This table has about 91,000 clones, roughly 86% appearing once. This specimen consisted of peripheral blood, obtained before any cancer treatment. The receptors derive from a man aged 35 to 69 with stage I squamous cell lung carcinoma.

The chain is built from TRBV28 and TRBJ2-2; 9 nucleotides agree with TRBD1. There are 16 residues in the CDR3. Trimming removed 4 bases from V and 3 bases from J; junction bases left unmatched: 6. Germline V CDR1 and CDR2: MDHEN, SYDVKM. The CDR3 spells CASSSSGTGYTGELFF. CDR3 DNA: TGTGCCAGCAGTTCCTCCGGGACAGGGTACACCGGGGAGCTGTTTTTT.

The genes are TRBV25-1 and TRBJ2-5; perhaps TRBD2 as D (6 bases). Germline assignment: CDR1 MGHDK and CDR2 SYGVNS. V gave up 7 bases and J gave up 5 bases, with 8 bases separating them. The CDR3 is 11 amino acids. CDR3 loop: CASTGVETQYF. The CDR3 DNA follows: TGTGCCAGCACGGGGGTCGAGACCCAGTACTTC.

The chain recombines TRBV27 with TRBJ1-5; 9 positions agree with TRBD1. V trimming: 6 bases; J trimming: 1 base; junction bases outside the gene matches: 4. The CDR3 is 15 amino acids. The germline CDR1 and CDR2 sequences are MNHEY and SMNVEV (reference sequence). The CDR3 here is CASSLDRGSNQPQHF. The DNA for the CDR3 is TGTGCCAGCAGCCTCGACAGGGGGAGCAATCAGCCCCAGCATTTT.

This sequence joins TRBV10-3 and TRBJ2-5; 9 bases are shared with TRBD2. Germline V gives CDR1 ENHRY, CDR2 SYGVKD. V shed 6 bases, J shed 5 bases, and the junction held 7 bases outside the gene matches. The CDR3 runs 14 residues. For the CDR3, the DNA is TGTGCCATCAGGGGGACTAGCTACGGGGAGACCCAGTACTTC. This codes for CAIRGTSYGETQYF.

The rearrangement uses TRBV4-1 and TRBJ1-1; TRBD1 might be the D (5 bases). The CDR3 has 16 amino acids. CDR1 is MGHRA and CDR2 is YSYEKL in the germline V gene. V lost 1 base, J lost 3 bases, and 15 bases lay in between. The CDR3 region is CASSQVGGAADTEAFF. Written as DNA, the CDR3 is TGCGCCAGCAGCCAAGTGGGCGGGGCCGCGGACACTGAAGCTTTCTTT.

In this sample, this clone turned up a few times. The rearrangement links TRBV7-9 to TRBJ1-5; D is unclear. The CDR3 covers 13 residues. The V gene's germline CDR1 is SEHNR and CDR2 FQNEAQ (reference sequence). The V gene lost 5 bases and the J gene lost 5 bases, with 10 bases spanning the gap. Here the CDR3 reads CASSLSGYQPQHF. CDR3 in DNA: TGTGCCAGCAGCCTCTCCGGTTATCAGCCCCAGCATTTT.

The chain joins TRBV19 to TRBJ2-2; D might be TRBD1 (6 bases). Germline loops: CDR1 LNHDA, CDR2 SQIVND (reference sequence). V was trimmed by 6 bases and J by 5 bases, leaving 16 bases between them. The CDR3 totals 15 residues. The CDR3 is CASRTLGQQTGELFF. The CDR3 DNA reads TGTGCCAGTAGAACCCTCGGACAGCAAACCGGGGAGCTGTTTTTT.

This CDR3 reads CASSVGVATNEKLFF. CDR3 nucleotides: TGTGCCAGCAGCGTAGGTGTTGCAACTAATGAAAAACTGTTTTTT. This rearrangement joins TRBV9 to TRBJ1-4; D unclear. Trimming took 0 bases from V and 0 from J, leaving 6 bases between them. This CDR3 contains 15 residues. Germline V gene lookup returns CDR1 SGDLS and CDR2 YYNGEE.

This chain connects TRBV7-2 to TRBJ1-5; 7 bases line up with TRBD1. The CDR3 runs to 14 residues. Germline V gene sequence: CDR1 SGHTA, CDR2 FQGNSA. With V trimmed by 1 base and J by 4 bases, 1 base remained unmatched. The CDR3 is CASSLETGNQPQHF. CDR3 DNA sequence: TGTGCCAGCAGCTTAGAGACAGGGAATCAGCCCCAGCATTTT.

The rearrangement links TRBV28 to TRBJ2-3, with a tentative D call TRBD1 (6 bases). The CDR3 is 14 residues long. Between the trimmed V and J ends, which lost 4 bases and 2 bases, there was a span of 10 bases. Germline loops: CDR1 MDHEN, CDR2 SYDVKM. CDR3 sequence reads: CASSSGQVTDTQYF. The CDR3 DNA reads TGTGCCAGCAGTTCGGGACAAGTCACAGATACGCAGTATTTT.

The CDR3 spells CASSLPQTSGSTDTQYF. The CDR3 DNA follows: TGTGCCAGCAGCTTACCGCAGACTAGCGGTAGCACAGATACGCAGTATTTT. The chain combines TRBV7-2 with TRBJ2-3; 9 nucleotides align to TRBD2. The CDR3 is 17 residues long. Germline CDR1 and CDR2: SGHTA and FQGNSA. V lost 2 bases, J lost 0 bases, and 6 bases stayed unmatched.

The DNA for the CDR3 is TGTGCCACCACGTACAGACGGGAAGGGGAAAAACTGTTTTTT. As protein: CATTYRREGEKLFF. The rearrangement joins TRBV15 to TRBJ1-4; no firm D call. V was shortened by 7 bases and J by 8 bases, with 17 bases between the two germline ends. Germline-derived CDR1 and CDR2 are LNHNV and YYDKDF (reference sequence). This CDR3 is 14 amino acids long. Complete variable domain (other parts from reference TRBV15 and TRBJ1-4): DAMVIQNPRYQVTQFGKPVTLSCSQTLNHNVMYWYQQKSSQAPKLLFHYYDKDFNNEADTPDNFQSRRPNTSFCFLDIRSPGLGDTAMYLCATTYRREGEKLFFGSGTQLSVL.

This clone was seen more than once but under ten times. CDR3 protein: CASSGHVGSYGYTF. CDR3 nucleotides: TGTGCCAGCAGTGGCCACGTGGGTAGCTATGGCTACACCTTC. The V call is TRBV25-1, the J call TRBJ1-2; D is undetermined. Trimming shortened V by 4 bases and J by 4 bases, and 13 bases separated the two germline ends. CDR3 size: 14 residues. Looked up from germline, CDR1 is MGHDK and CDR2 is SYGVNS.

V and J are TRBV7-2 and TRBJ2-2, with D perhaps given as TRBD1 or TRBD2 (6 bases each). Germline V gene lookup returns CDR1 SGHTA and CDR2 FQGNSA. The CDR3 runs to 16 residues. V gave up 2 bases and J gave up 4 bases, with 14 bases separating them. The CDR3 DNA sequence: TGTGCCAGCAGCTTAATGGGGGGCGCGAGCACCGGGGAGCTGTTTTTT. Translation gives CASSLMGGASTGELFF.

The V call is TRBV29-1, the J call TRBJ1-1; 10 bases are shared with TRBD1. Germline V gene data show CDR1 as SQVTM and CDR2 as ANQGSEA. This CDR3 region has 13 residues. V lost 6 bases to trimming and J lost 6 bases; unmatched junction nucleotides: 7. CDR3 nucleotides: TGCAGCGTGCGGGACAGGGGAAATTCTGAAGCTTTCTTT. As protein: CSVRDRGNSEAFF.

As for this clone: This same CDR3 is encoded by further DNA sequences in the sample. V gene TRBV28 combines with J gene TRBJ2-5, with unresolved D. Between the trimmed V and J ends, which lost 4 bases and 4 bases, there was a span of 4 bases. There are 11 residues in the CDR3. Germline V gene sequence: CDR1 MDHEN, CDR2 SYDVKM. The CDR3 sequence: CASSSRETQYF. Written as DNA, the CDR3 is TGTGCCAGCAGTTCAAGAGAGACCCAGTACTTC. Variable domain in full (rest from reference TRBV28 and TRBJ2-5): DVKVTQSSRYLVKRTGEKVFLECVQDMDHENMFWYRQDPGLGLRLIYFSYDVKMKEKGDIPEGYSVSREKKERFSLILESASTNQTSMYLCASSSRETQYFGPGTRLLVL.

This clone was found a few times. This rearrangement joins TRBV7-2 to TRBJ1-2; a possible D gene is TRBD1 (5 bases). Germline values: CDR1 SGHTA, CDR2 FQGNSA. V lost 5 bases, J lost 8 bases, and 15 bases lay in between. The CDR3 is made up of 13 amino acids. In DNA, the CDR3 is TGTGCCAGCAGCCCGGGACCTGATGGGGGCTACACCTTC. It translates to CASSPGPDGGYTF.

V gene TRBV27 combines with J gene TRBJ2-1, with 9 bases aligning to TRBD2. This CDR3 contains 20 residues. J lost 0 bases, V lost 3 bases, and 15 bases had no gene match. CDR1 is MNHEY, CDR2 SMNVEV, per germline (reference sequence). The CDR3 bases are TGTGCCAGCAGTTTCACGGCGGGGGGGCCTATCCTACGCTCCTACAATGAGCAGTTCTTC. Its protein product is CASSFTAGGPILRSYNEQFF.

This rearrangement joins TRBV19 to TRBJ1-2; D not resolved. CDR1 and CDR2 from the germline V gene are LNHDA and SQIVND (reference sequence). This CDR3 is 13 amino acids long. With 3 bases removed from V and 2 bases from J, the gap between germline ends came to 7 bases. Here the CDR3 reads CASSISGNYGYTF. The CDR3 nucleotides are TGTGCCAGTAGTATTTCGGGGAACTATGGCTACACCTTC.

The rearrangement uses TRBV4-1 and TRBJ1-2, with TRBD1 identical over 9 bases. The V gene's germline CDR1 is MGHRA and CDR2 YSYEKL. V was clipped by 1 base and J by 5 bases; unmatched bases: 8. This CDR3 region has 16 residues. The CDR3 nucleotides read TGCGCCAGCAGCCAAGTGTCCCCGGGACAGGGATATGGCTACACCTTC. This codes for CASSQVSPGQGYGYTF.

This clone appeared a few times. This chain connects TRBV2 to TRBJ1-1; perhaps TRBD1 as D (5 bases). Germline assignment: CDR1 SNHLY and CDR2 FYNNEI. The CDR3 is made up of 13 amino acids. The V end lost 6 bases, the J end lost 2 bases, and 10 bases lay between the germline ends. The CDR3: CASRGDGNTEAFF. CDR3 coding DNA: TGTGCCAGCAGGGGGGACGGCAACACTGAAGCTTTCTTT.

V is TRBV11-2 and J is TRBJ2-2, with a weak D call TRBD2 (5 bases). The V gene's germline CDR1 is SGHAT and CDR2 FQNNGV. This CDR3 has 13 amino acids. V lost 4 bases and J 13 bases, leaving 16 bases between the germline ends. CDR3 sequence: CASSSTRSRGLFF. The DNA for the CDR3 is TGTGCCAGCAGCTCAACAAGATCCCGGGGGCTGTTTTTT.

The genes are TRBV25-1 and TRBJ2-3; D tentatively reads TRBD1 or TRBD2 (5 bases each). V was pared by 4 bases and J by 6 bases, with 17 bases between. Germline-derived CDR1 and CDR2 are MGHDK and SYGVNS. This CDR3 contains 15 residues. CDR3 nucleotides: TGTGCCAGCAGTGCGGTCCGCCCTTGGGGGGATACGCAGTATTTT. This codes for CASSAVRPWGDTQYF. The whole variable domain, remainder taken from reference TRBV25-1 and TRBJ2-3, is EADIYQTPRYLVIGTGKKITLECSQTMGHDKMYWYQQDPGMELHLIHYSYGVNSTEKGDLSSESTVSRIRTEHFPLTLESARPSHTSQYLCASSAVRPWGDTQYFGPGTRLTVL.

The chain joins TRBV2 to TRBJ2-1; 14 bases agree with TRBD2. The CDR3 length is 16 residues. Germline V gene lookup returns CDR1 SNHLY and CDR2 FYNNEI. V lost 7 bases and J lost 2; bases outside the gene matches: 4. CDR3: CASMGTSGGPYNEQFF. The DNA of the CDR3 is TGTGCCAGCATGGGGACTAGCGGGGGACCCTACAATGAGCAGTTCTTC.

V is TRBV9 and J is TRBJ1-6; possibly TRBD1 for D (6 bases). Trimming left V 0 bases short and J 12 bases short, with 19 bases between. There are 16 residues in the CDR3. Germline V gives CDR1 SGDLS, CDR2 YYNGEE. CDR3 nucleotide sequence: TGTGCCAGCAGCGTAGGACAGGCCCCGCCAGGAGGACCCCTCCACTTT. It translates to CASSVGQAPPGGPLHF. The entire variable domain, with the rest obtained from reference TRBV9 and TRBJ1-6, is as follows: DSGVTQTPKHLITATGQRVTLRCSPRSGDLSVYWYQQSLDQGLQFLIQYYNGEERAKGNILERFSAQQFPDLHSELNLSSLELGDSALYFCASSVGQAPPGGPLHFGNGTRLTVT.

V usage is TRBV5-4 and J usage is TRBJ2-3; 8 bases are shared with TRBD2. The CDR3 has 16 amino acids. Per germline, CDR1 SGHNT and CDR2 YYREEE (reference sequence). J was trimmed by 4 bases and V by 3 bases; bases with no gene match: 10. CDR3: CASSSPPGGPADTQYF. As DNA, the CDR3 is TGTGCCAGCAGCTCCCCACCGGGGGGGCCGGCAGATACGCAGTATTTT.

This chain joins TRBV6-1 and TRBJ1-1; a weak D match, TRBD1 (5 bases). Trimming removed 4 bases at V and 2 bases at J, with 11 bases between. Germline CDR1 reads MNHNS; CDR2 reads SASEGT. CDR3 length: 14 residues. CDR3: CASSGTDSNTEAFF. CDR3 DNA sequence: TGTGCCAGCAGTGGAACAGACAGTAACACTGAAGCTTTCTTT.